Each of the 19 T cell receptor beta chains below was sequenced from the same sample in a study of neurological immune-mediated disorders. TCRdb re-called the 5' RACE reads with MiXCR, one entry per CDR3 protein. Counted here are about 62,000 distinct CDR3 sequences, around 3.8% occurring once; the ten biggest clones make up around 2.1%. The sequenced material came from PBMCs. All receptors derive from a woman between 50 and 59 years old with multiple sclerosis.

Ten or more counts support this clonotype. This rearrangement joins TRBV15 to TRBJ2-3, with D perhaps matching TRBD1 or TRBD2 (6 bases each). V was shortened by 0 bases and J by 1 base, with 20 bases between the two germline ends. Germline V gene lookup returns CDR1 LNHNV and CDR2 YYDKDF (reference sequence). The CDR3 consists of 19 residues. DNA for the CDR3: TGTGCCACCAGCAGAGAGGCCAGGGGACCGGGCGGGGGCACAGATACGCAGTATTTT. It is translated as CATSREARGPGGGTDTQYF.

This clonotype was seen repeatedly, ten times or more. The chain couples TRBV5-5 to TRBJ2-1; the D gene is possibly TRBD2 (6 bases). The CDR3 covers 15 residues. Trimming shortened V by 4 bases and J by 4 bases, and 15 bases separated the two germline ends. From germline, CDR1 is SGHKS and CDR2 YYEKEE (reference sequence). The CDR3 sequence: CASSPELGGYNEQFF. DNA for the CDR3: TGTGCCAGCAGCCCTGAGTTGGGGGGTTACAATGAGCAGTTCTTC.

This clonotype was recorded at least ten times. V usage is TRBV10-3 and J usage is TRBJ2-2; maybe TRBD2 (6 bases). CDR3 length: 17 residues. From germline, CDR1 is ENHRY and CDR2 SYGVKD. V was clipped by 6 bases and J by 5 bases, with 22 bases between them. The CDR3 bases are TGTGCCATCAGCCTTACTTTGCTCGGGAGTGGTACCGGGGAGCTGTTTTTT. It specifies CAISLTLLGSGTGELFF.

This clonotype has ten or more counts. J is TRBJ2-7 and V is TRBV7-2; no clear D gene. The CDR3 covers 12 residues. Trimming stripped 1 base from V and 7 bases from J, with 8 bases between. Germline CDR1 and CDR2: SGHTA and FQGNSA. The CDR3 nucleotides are TGTGCCAGCAGCTTAGTAGGTTCGGAGCAGTACTTC. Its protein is CASSLVGSEQYF.

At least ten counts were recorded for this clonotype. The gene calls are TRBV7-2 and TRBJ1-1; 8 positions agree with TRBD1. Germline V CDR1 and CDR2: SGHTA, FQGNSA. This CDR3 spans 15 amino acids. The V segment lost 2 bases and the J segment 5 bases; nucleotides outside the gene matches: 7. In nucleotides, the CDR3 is TGTGCCAGCAGCTTAAGGGCAGGGGGCGGGACTGAAGCTTTCTTT. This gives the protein CASSLRAGGGTEAFF.

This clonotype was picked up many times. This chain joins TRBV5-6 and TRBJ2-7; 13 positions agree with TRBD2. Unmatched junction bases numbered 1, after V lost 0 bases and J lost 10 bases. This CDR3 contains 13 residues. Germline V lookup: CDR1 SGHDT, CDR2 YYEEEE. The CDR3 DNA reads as TGTGCCAGCAGCTTGGGGACTAGCGGGAGACAGTACTTC. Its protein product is CASSLGTSGRQYF. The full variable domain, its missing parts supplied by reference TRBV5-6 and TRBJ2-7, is DAGVTQSPTHLIKTRGQQVTLRCSPKSGHDTVSWYQQALGQGPQFIFQYYEEEERQRGNFPDRFSGHQFPNYSSELNVNALLLGDSALYLCASSLGTSGRQYFGPGTRLTVT.

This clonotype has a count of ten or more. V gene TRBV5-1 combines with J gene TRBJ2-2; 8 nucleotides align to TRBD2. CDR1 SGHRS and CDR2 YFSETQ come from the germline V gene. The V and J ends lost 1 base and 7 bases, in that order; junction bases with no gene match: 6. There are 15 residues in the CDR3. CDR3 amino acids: CASSLPGGRSGELFF. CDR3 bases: TGCGCCAGCAGCTTGCCGGGAGGGCGAAGCGGGGAGCTGTTTTTT.

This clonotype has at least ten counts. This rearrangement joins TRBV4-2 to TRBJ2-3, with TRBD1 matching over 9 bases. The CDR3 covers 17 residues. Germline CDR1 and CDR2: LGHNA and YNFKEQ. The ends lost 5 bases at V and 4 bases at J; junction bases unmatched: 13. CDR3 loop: CASSGTGKEIYPDTQYF. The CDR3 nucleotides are TGTGCCAGCAGCGGGACAGGGAAGGAGATTTATCCAGATACGCAGTATTTT.

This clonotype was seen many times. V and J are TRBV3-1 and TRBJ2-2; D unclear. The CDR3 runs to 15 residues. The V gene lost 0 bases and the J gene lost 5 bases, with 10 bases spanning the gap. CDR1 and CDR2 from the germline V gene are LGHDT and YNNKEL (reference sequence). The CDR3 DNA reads TGTGCCAGCAGCCAAGATCGAACTAAGACCGGGGAGCTGTTTTTT. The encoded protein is CASSQDRTKTGELFF.

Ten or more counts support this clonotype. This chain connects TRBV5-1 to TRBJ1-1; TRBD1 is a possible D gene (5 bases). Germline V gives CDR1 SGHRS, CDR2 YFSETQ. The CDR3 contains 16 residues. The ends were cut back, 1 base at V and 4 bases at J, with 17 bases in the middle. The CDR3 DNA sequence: TGCGCCAGCAGCTTGATGAGGCAGGGAGGGTCCACTGAAGCTTTCTTT. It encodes CASSLMRQGGSTEAFF.

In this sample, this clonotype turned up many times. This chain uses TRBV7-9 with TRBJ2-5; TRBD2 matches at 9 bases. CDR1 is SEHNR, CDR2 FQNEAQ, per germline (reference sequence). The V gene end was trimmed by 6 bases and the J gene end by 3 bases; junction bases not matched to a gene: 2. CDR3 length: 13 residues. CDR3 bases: TGTGCCAGCAGGGTAGCGGGAGAAGAGACCCAGTACTTC. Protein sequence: CASRVAGEETQYF.

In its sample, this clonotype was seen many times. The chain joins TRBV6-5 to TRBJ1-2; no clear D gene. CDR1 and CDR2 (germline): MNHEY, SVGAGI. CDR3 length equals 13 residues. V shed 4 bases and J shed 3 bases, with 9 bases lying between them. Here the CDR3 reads CASSSLGDYGYTF. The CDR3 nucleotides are TGTGCCAGCAGTTCCCTCGGGGACTATGGCTACACCTTC.

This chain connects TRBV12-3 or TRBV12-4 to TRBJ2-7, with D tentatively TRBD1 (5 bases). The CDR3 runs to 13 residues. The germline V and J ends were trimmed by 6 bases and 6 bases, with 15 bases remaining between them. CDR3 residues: CASSPIRGTEQYF. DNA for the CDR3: TGTGCCAGCAGCCCTATTAGGGGAACCGAGCAGTACTTC.

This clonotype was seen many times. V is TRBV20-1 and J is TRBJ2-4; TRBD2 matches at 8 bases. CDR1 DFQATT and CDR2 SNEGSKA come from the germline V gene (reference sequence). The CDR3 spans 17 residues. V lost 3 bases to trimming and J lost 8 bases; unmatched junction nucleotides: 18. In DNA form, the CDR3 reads TGCAGTGCTAGGGGGCCAATAGCGGGACACAACGGGGACATTCAGTACTTC. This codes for CSARGPIAGHNGDIQYF.

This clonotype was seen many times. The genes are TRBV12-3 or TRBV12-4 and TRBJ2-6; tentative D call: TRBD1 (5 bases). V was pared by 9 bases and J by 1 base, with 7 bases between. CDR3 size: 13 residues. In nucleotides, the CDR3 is TGTGCCAGTGGACAATCTGGGGCCAACGTCCTGACTTTC. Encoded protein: CASGQSGANVLTF.

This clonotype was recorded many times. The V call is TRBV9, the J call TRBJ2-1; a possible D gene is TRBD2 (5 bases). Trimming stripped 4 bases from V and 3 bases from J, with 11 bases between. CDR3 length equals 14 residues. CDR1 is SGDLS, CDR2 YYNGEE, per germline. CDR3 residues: CASSTAGVYNEQFF. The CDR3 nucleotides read TGTGCCAGCAGCACCGCCGGGGTCTACAATGAGCAGTTCTTC.

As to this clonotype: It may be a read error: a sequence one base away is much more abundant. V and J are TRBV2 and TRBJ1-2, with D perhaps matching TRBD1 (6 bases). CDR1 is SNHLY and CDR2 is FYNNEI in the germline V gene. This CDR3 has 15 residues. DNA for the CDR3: TGTGCTTCGCGACCGACAGGCAGATTTAACTATGGCTACACCTTC. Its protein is CASRPTGRFNYGYTF.

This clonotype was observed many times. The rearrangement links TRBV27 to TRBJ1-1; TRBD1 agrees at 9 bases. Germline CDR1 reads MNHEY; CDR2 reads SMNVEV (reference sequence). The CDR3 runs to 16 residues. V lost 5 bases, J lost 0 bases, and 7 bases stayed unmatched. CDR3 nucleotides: TGTGCCAGCAGTCCCGGGACAGGGCAGCTGAACACTGAAGCTTTCTTT. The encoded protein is CASSPGTGQLNTEAFF.

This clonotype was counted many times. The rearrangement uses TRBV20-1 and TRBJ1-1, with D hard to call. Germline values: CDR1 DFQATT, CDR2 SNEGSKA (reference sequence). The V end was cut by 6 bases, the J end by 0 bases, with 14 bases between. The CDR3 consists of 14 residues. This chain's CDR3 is CSAPPGGLNTEAFF. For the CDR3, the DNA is TGCAGTGCCCCCCCGGGAGGGTTGAACACTGAAGCTTTCTTT.